This entry lists 30 T cell receptor beta chains sequenced from one sample in a study of OX40 agonist ivuxolimab in advanced cancers. Profiling relied on immunoSEQ multiplex PCR, and the TCRdb table lists in-frame clones only, not all of them. This sample has roughly 25,000 clones; roughly three quarters occur once, and the top ten carry more than 2%. Sequencing was performed on CD4+ or CD8+ T cells sorted from blood, taken in a trial of the OX40 agonist ivuxolimab. Receptor source: an adult with an advanced solid tumor such as melanoma, head and neck, liver or kidney cancer.

The chain employs TRBV28 and TRBJ1-5; TRBD1 aligns across 7 bases. The CDR3 totals 14 residues. V was clipped by 6 bases and J by 4 bases; unmatched bases: 6. The germline CDR1 and CDR2 sequences are MDHEN and SYDVKM. The CDR3 protein is CASSTGTDNQPQHF. CDR3 nucleotides: TGTGCCAGCAGCACCGGGACAGATAATCAGCCCCAGCATTTT. The full variable domain, rest sourced from reference TRBV28 and TRBJ1-5, is DVKVTQSSRYLVKRTGEKVFLECVQDMDHENMFWYRQDPGLGLRLIYFSYDVKMKEKGDIPEGYSVSREKKERFSLILESASTNQTSMYLCASSTGTDNQPQHFGDGTRLSIL.

The V gene is TRBV5-6, the J gene TRBJ1-1; no firm D call. CDR1 SGHDT and CDR2 YYEEEE come from the germline V gene. The V gene lost 1 base and the J gene lost 14 bases, with 12 bases spanning the gap. This CDR3 contains 11 residues. The CDR3 here is CASSLKNAAFF. CDR3 sequence (DNA): TGTGCCAGCAGCTTGAAGAACGCCGCATTCTTT.

This chain connects TRBV4-3 to TRBJ2-7; D may correspond to TRBD1 or TRBD2 (5 bases each). V lost 1 base and J 5 bases, leaving 12 bases between the germline ends. This CDR3 region has 14 residues. In germline, CDR1 is LGHNA, CDR2 YSLEER. CDR3 DNA: TGCGCCAGCAGCCAAGGGGGATGGGGGAACGAGCAGTACTTC. Its protein product is CASSQGGWGNEQYF.

The V call is TRBV7-2, the J call TRBJ1-6, with unresolved D. V lost 5 bases to trimming and J lost 0 bases, with 11 bases between them. The V gene's germline CDR1 is SGHTA and CDR2 FQGNSA. This CDR3 has 16 residues. CDR3: CASSRTASSYNSPLHF. DNA for the CDR3: TGTGCCAGCAGCCGGACCGCGAGCTCCTATAATTCACCCCTCCACTTT.

This clone was seen a handful of times. CDR3 region: CASSLGGPRALQETQYF. CDR3 nucleotide sequence: TGTGCCAGCAGCTTAGGAGGGCCGCGCGCCCTTCAAGAGACCCAGTACTTC. The gene calls are TRBV7-9 and TRBJ2-5; weak D call: TRBD2 (5 bases). The V gene's germline CDR1 is SEHNR and CDR2 FQNEAQ (reference sequence). The CDR3 runs 17 residues. V was clipped by 1 base and J by 2 bases, with 17 bases between them. Supplemented by reference TRBV7-9 and TRBJ2-5, the full variable domain reads DTGVSQNPRHKITKRGQNVTFRCDPISEHNRLYWYRQTLGQGPEFLTYFQNEAQLEKSRLLSDRFSAERPKGSFSTLEIQRTEQGDSAMYLCASSLGGPRALQETQYFGPGTRLLVL.

This clone appeared a single time. This chain links TRBV7-8 with TRBJ2-5, with D tentatively TRBD1 (5 bases). The CDR3 runs to 13 residues. The germline V gene has CDR1 SGHVS and CDR2 FQNEAQ. V was clipped by 1 base and J by 5 bases, with 8 bases between them. The CDR3 loop reads CASSLGQLETQYF. CDR3 coding DNA: TGTGCCAGCAGCTTAGGACAGTTGGAGACCCAGTACTTC.

The V gene is TRBV9, the J gene TRBJ1-2; unclear D gene. This CDR3 region has 16 residues. Germline values: CDR1 SGDLS, CDR2 YYNGEE. Trimming left V 5 bases short and J 8 bases short, with 25 bases between. In DNA, the CDR3 is TGTGCCAGCAGTCAACCTAGTTCTGCGGGAAATCAGGGCTACACCTTC. Protein product: CASSQPSSAGNQGYTF.

As concerns this clone: An end of the junction differs from the germline gene, which may be a read error. Other DNA variants within this sample encode the same CDR3. The V and J genes are TRBV6-5 and TRBJ1-2, with 11 bases fitting TRBD1. The CDR3 covers 16 residues. Germline lookup yields CDR1 MNHEY and CDR2 SVGAGI. CDR3: CASSYSRTGGGYGYTF. In DNA form, the CDR3 reads TGTGCCAGCAGTTACTCCAGGACAGGGGGCGGCTATGGCTACACCTTT.

CDR3 DNA: TGTGCCAGCGGAGGATCCTGGGGGGCATACGAGCAGTACTTC. Residues: CASGGSWGAYEQYF. J is TRBJ2-7 and V is TRBV7-2; possibly TRBD1 or TRBD2 for D (6 bases each). The CDR3 consists of 14 residues. The V end was cut by 8 bases, the J end by 4 bases, with 18 bases between. The germline gives CDR1 SGHTA, CDR2 FQGNSA.

This clone was seen only a few times. The chain combines TRBV11-2 with TRBJ2-3; TRBD1 matches at 9 bases. The J segment lost 4 bases and the V segment lost 5 bases, leaving 1 base of the junction unmatched. Germline V CDR1 and CDR2: SGHAT, FQNNGV. The CDR3 consists of 13 residues. CDR3 protein: CASSRDRADTQYF. CDR3 nucleotide sequence: TGTGCCAGCAGCCGGGACAGGGCAGATACGCAGTATTTT.

This clone was seen only once. The chain links TRBV10-3 to TRBJ2-5, with 8 bases lining up with TRBD2. The CDR3 totals 12 residues. The V and J ends lost 10 bases and 5 bases, in that order; junction bases with no gene match: 6. Germline CDR1 is ENHRY and CDR2 is SYGVKD. CDR3: CATRGGAETQYF. CDR3 sequence (DNA): TGTGCCACCCGGGGGGGGGCTGAGACCCAGTACTTC.

The CDR3 region has the DNA TGTGCCAGCAGCTTGGCCGGGCAGGATAGGAAGTACTTC. Protein sequence: CASSLAGQDRKYF. The chain combines TRBV5-6 with TRBJ2-7; D is undetermined. V lost 0 bases to trimming and J lost 11 bases, with 15 bases between them. There are 13 residues in the CDR3. Germline V gives CDR1 SGHDT, CDR2 YYEEEE.

V gene TRBV9 combines with J gene TRBJ2-6, with D perhaps matching TRBD1 or TRBD2 (5 bases each). Per the germline V gene, CDR1 is SGDLS and CDR2 is YYNGEE. The CDR3 contains 17 residues. Trimming pared 3 bases from V and 0 bases from J, leaving 13 bases between. CDR3 coding DNA: TGTGCCAGCAGCGCTGGGACGGGGAGCTCTGGGGCCAACGTCCTGACTTTC. This translates into CASSAGTGSSGANVLTF.

The chain joins TRBV7-6 to TRBJ2-6; 8 nucleotides line up with TRBD1. Germline CDR1 SGHVS, CDR2 FNYEAQ. J was trimmed by 2 bases and V by 4 bases; bases with no gene match: 1. The CDR3 is 15 residues long. As DNA, the CDR3 is TGTGCCAGCAGCTCGGACAGGGCTGGGGCCAACGTCCTGACTTTC. It translates to CASSSDRAGANVLTF.

The CDR3 loop is CASSLARGGPYEQYF. The CDR3 region has the DNA TGTGCCAGCAGCTTAGCCAGGGGAGGCCCCTACGAGCAGTACTTC. The J gene is TRBJ2-7, the V gene TRBV7-2; the D gene could be TRBD1 or TRBD2 (6 bases each). V lost 0 bases, J lost 2 bases, and 11 bases lay in between. The germline gives CDR1 SGHTA, CDR2 FQGNSA. The CDR3 has 15 residues.

The sample holds a few counts of this clone. The chain employs TRBV18 and TRBJ2-7; no firm D call. Germline V gene lookup returns CDR1 KGHSH and CDR2 LQKENI. V was shortened by 3 bases and J by 3 bases, with 12 bases between the two germline ends. This CDR3 is 14 amino acids long. CDR3 nucleotide sequence: TGTGCCAGCTCACCTCGTTCAGGTCTCTACGAGCAGTACTTC. Translation gives CASSPRSGLYEQYF. Full variable domain (rest looked up from reference TRBV18 and TRBJ2-7): NAGVMQNPRHLVRRRGQEARLRCSPMKGHSHVYWYRQLPEEGLKFMVYLQKENIIDESGMPKERFSAEFPKEGPSILRIQQVVRGDSAAYFCASSPRSGLYEQYFGPGTRLTVT.

The rearrangement links TRBV7-2 to TRBJ2-7, with a weak D call TRBD1 (6 bases). The V and J ends lost 1 base and 2 bases respectively, with 6 bases between them. The CDR3 totals 13 residues. Per germline, CDR1 SGHTA and CDR2 FQGNSA. CDR3 nucleotide sequence: TGTGCCAGCAGCTTAGGGGGGCCCTACGAGCAGTACTTC. It is translated as CASSLGGPYEQYF.

The CDR3 sequence: CASSPKTGGDEQFF. Written as DNA, the CDR3 is TGTGCCAGCAGCCCCAAAACCGGGGGGGATGAGCAGTTCTTC. The chain employs TRBV5-4 and TRBJ2-1; 8 bases agree with TRBD2. The CDR3 consists of 14 residues. Germline CDR1 is SGHNT and CDR2 is YYREEE (reference sequence). Trimming removed 4 bases from V and 8 bases from J; junction bases left unmatched: 8.

This clone turned up a few times. The rearrangement uses TRBV7-2 and TRBJ1-5; 9 positions match TRBD1. Trimming took 4 bases from V and 6 from J; bases not matched to a gene: 7. CDR3 length: 15 amino acids. Germline V gene sequence: CDR1 SGHTA, CDR2 FQGNSA. Here the CDR3 reads CASSSQGAAVQPQHF. As DNA, the CDR3 is TGTGCCAGCAGCTCACAGGGGGCTGCCGTTCAGCCCCAGCATTTT.

The V call is TRBV30, the J call TRBJ2-6; D not resolved. V gave up 0 bases and J gave up 2 bases, with 8 bases separating them. The CDR3 is 15 amino acids. From germline, CDR1 is GTSNPN and CDR2 SVGIG (reference sequence). CDR3 coding DNA: TGTGCCTGGAGTGTACTTGGGACTGGGGCCAACGTCCTGACTTTC. It yields the protein CAWSVLGTGANVLTF.

The chain joins TRBV19 to TRBJ2-7; weak D call: TRBD2 (5 bases). Between the trimmed V and J ends, which lost 5 bases and 5 bases, there was a span of 13 bases. The CDR3 extends over 13 amino acids. The germline gives CDR1 LNHDA, CDR2 SQIVND (reference sequence). For the CDR3, the DNA is TGTGCCAGTAGTCTCGGGGATCCTGACGAGCAGTACTTC. Protein: CASSLGDPDEQYF.

CDR3 bases: TGTGCCAGCAGCCCCGTAGCGGGGGGGCAAGAGACCCAGTACTTC. Protein: CASSPVAGGQETQYF. J is TRBJ2-5 and V is TRBV7-2, with TRBD2 matching 11 bases. The CDR3 spans 15 residues. The germline gives CDR1 SGHTA, CDR2 FQGNSA. V shed 5 bases, J shed 2 bases, and the junction held 4 bases outside the gene matches.

The CDR3 spells CASSPGQPGGSEKLFF. The CDR3 DNA follows: TGTGCCAGCAGCCCTGGACAGCCTGGGGGTAGTGAAAAACTGTTTTTT. The chain employs TRBV5-5 and TRBJ1-4; D perhaps matches TRBD1 (6 bases). Trimming cost V 4 bases and J 7 bases, with 20 bases left between them. The CDR3 totals 16 residues. Germline assignment: CDR1 SGHKS and CDR2 YYEKEE (reference sequence).

This clone was found a few times. This chain joins TRBV28 and TRBJ1-5; a possible D gene is TRBD1 (5 bases). Germline V gene lookup returns CDR1 MDHEN and CDR2 SYDVKM. Trimming took off 4 bases at V and 0 bases at J, with 7 bases between the two ends. The CDR3 has 14 amino acids. CDR3 sequence (DNA): TGTGCCAGCAGTTGGGGGTATAGCAATCAGCCCCAGCATTTT. Amino acids: CASSWGYSNQPQHF.

The rearrangement links TRBV19 to TRBJ2-7, with 10 bases lining up with TRBD2. The germline CDR1 and CDR2 sequences are LNHDA and SQIVND (reference sequence). The J segment lost 5 bases and the V segment lost 4 bases, leaving 8 bases of the junction unmatched. This CDR3 region has 15 residues. CDR3 loop: CASSTPSGRRHEQYF. The CDR3 bases are TGTGCCAGTAGTACCCCTAGCGGGAGACGCCACGAGCAGTACTTC.

CDR3 nucleotides: TGTGCCTGGAGTGCAACAGGGGGCAGCCAGCCCCAGCATTTT. It specifies CAWSATGGSQPQHF. The V and J genes are TRBV30 and TRBJ1-5; 9 nucleotides agree with TRBD1. The CDR3 contains 14 residues. The V gene's germline CDR1 is GTSNPN and CDR2 SVGIG (reference sequence). The V and J ends lost 1 base and 7 bases, in that order; junction bases with no gene match: 5.

The chain joins TRBV7-2 to TRBJ1-5; a possible D gene is TRBD1 (5 bases). The CDR3 sequence is 14 residues long. The germline V gene encodes CDR1 SGHTA and CDR2 FQGNSA. Trimming left V 2 bases short and J 6 bases short, with 11 bases between. In DNA form, the CDR3 reads TGTGCCAGCAGCTTACAGCAGGGAGGTCAGCCCCAGCATTTT. It codes for CASSLQQGGQPQHF.

The rearrangement uses TRBV30 and TRBJ1-5; 9 bases are shared with TRBD1. In germline, CDR1 is GTSNPN, CDR2 SVGIG (reference sequence). V lost 5 bases to trimming and J lost 1 base; unmatched junction nucleotides: 3. The CDR3 is 14 amino acids. This CDR3 is CAWAGTGSNQPQHF. The CDR3 bases are TGTGCCTGGGCAGGGACAGGGAGCAATCAGCCCCAGCATTTT. The whole variable domain, filled in from reference TRBV30 and TRBJ1-5, reads SQTIHQWPATLVQPVGSPLSLECTVEGTSNPNLYWYRQAAGRGLQLLFYSVGIGQISSEVPQNLSASRPQDRQFILSSKKLLLSDSGFYLCAWAGTGSNQPQHFGDGTRLSIL.

In DNA form, the CDR3 reads TGCGCCAGCAGCTTTGGGACTAGCGGGACGACAGATACGCAGTATTTT. It encodes CASSFGTSGTTDTQYF. The rearrangement links TRBV5-1 to TRBJ2-3, with TRBD2 identical over 13 bases. After removal of 2 bases from V and 3 bases from J, the junction contained 3 bases not matched to a gene. CDR1 and CDR2 (germline): SGHRS, YFSETQ. There are 16 residues in the CDR3. Supplemented by reference TRBV5-1 and TRBJ2-3, the full variable domain reads KAGVTQTPRYLIKTRGQQVTLSCSPISGHRSVSWYQQTPGQGLQFLFEYFSETQRNKGNFPGRFSGRQFSNSRSEMNVSTLELGDSALYLCASSFGTSGTTDTQYFGPGTRLTVL.

This chain links TRBV4-1 with TRBJ2-7, with D perhaps TRBD1 (6 bases). With 2 bases removed from V and 5 bases from J, the gap between germline ends came to 16 bases. Germline-derived CDR1 and CDR2 are MGHRA and YSYEKL. The CDR3 is 15 amino acids. The CDR3 nucleotides are TGCGCCAGCAGCCAACTCAACCCTGGGGGCAACGAGCAGTACTTC. Protein sequence: CASSQLNPGGNEQYF.